What follows are 8 T cell receptor beta chains derived from one specimen sequenced in a study of cytomegalovirus exposure and HLA in healthy donors. Both 60 Vbeta primers and 13 Jbeta primers went into the PCR. The repertoire was sequenced with immunoSEQ multiplex PCR; TCRdb's copy has only in-frame clones and lacks some. The sample records roughly 120,000 clones, approximately 70% being singletons. The sequencing sample was made of PBMCs. These receptors all come from a man in his sixties in good health and CMV-seropositive.

The rearrangement joins TRBV28 to TRBJ2-5; possibly TRBD2 for D (5 bases). Germline CDR1 and CDR2: MDHEN and SYDVKM. This CDR3 has 13 amino acids. V was pared by 7 bases and J by 2 bases, with 11 bases between. CDR3 DNA: TGTGCCAGCAACCCAGCGGTTCAAGAGACCCAGTACTTC. Translated, it gives CASNPAVQETQYF.

Turning to this clone: A junction end diverges from the germline sequence, so it may reflect a read error. The chain combines TRBV2 with TRBJ1-4, with a possible D match to TRBD1 (5 bases). This CDR3 has 12 residues. Germline CDR1 is SNHLY and CDR2 is FYNNEI. The CDR3 coding sequence is TGTGCCAGCAGTCAACTCATTGGTACAGGCCTTTTT. It specifies CASSQLIGTGLF. Together with reference TRBV2 and TRBJ1-4, the CDR3 gives the full variable domain: EPEVTQTPSHQVTQMGQEVILRCVPISNHLYFYWYRQILGQKVEFLVSFYNNEISEKSEIFDDQFSVERPDGSNFTLKIRSTKLEDSAMYFCASSQLIGTGLFGSGTQLSVL.

The CDR3 DNA reads as TGCGCCAGCACCCCGACTCCGACAGGGCACTATGGCTACACCTTC. It is translated as CASTPTPTGHYGYTF. The chain combines TRBV5-1 with TRBJ1-2; 7 bases agree with TRBD1. This CDR3 comprises 15 residues. Trimming took 6 bases from V and 3 from J; bases not matched to a gene: 11. The V gene's germline CDR1 is SGHRS and CDR2 YFSETQ.

This chain joins TRBV28 and TRBJ1-2; D call uncertain. Germline V CDR1 and CDR2: MDHEN, SYDVKM. The CDR3 covers 12 residues. V was shortened by 5 bases and J by 4 bases, with 8 bases between the two germline ends. CDR3 sequence: CASSDRGYGYTF. The CDR3 DNA sequence: TGTGCCAGCAGTGACCGGGGCTATGGCTACACCTTC.

The chain combines TRBV5-1 with TRBJ1-1; weak D call: TRBD1 (6 bases). The CDR3 spans 15 residues. Trimming left V 2 bases short and J 0 bases short, with 11 bases between. Germline V CDR1 and CDR2: SGHRS, YFSETQ. The CDR3 DNA follows: TGCGCCAGCAGCTTACAGGGAGGGATGAACACTGAAGCTTTCTTT. Protein product: CASSLQGGMNTEAFF.

This chain connects TRBV5-1 to TRBJ2-5, with TRBD2 identical over 13 bases. Per germline, CDR1 SGHRS and CDR2 YFSETQ. The J segment lost 2 bases and the V segment lost 4 bases, leaving 5 bases of the junction unmatched. CDR3 size: 16 residues. CDR3 loop: CASSPGLAGVQETQYF. The CDR3 DNA reads TGCGCCAGCAGCCCCGGACTAGCGGGGGTACAAGAGACCCAGTACTTC.

This sequence joins TRBV6-1 and TRBJ2-1, with D tentatively TRBD2 (5 bases). The CDR3 runs to 15 residues. Per the germline V gene, CDR1 is MNHNS and CDR2 is SASEGT. The germline V and J ends were trimmed by 1 base and 7 bases, with 14 bases remaining between them. The CDR3 bases are TGTGCCAGCAGTGAAGTCTGGGAGAGTGAGAATGAGCAGTTCTTC. Amino acids: CASSEVWESENEQFF.

The chain employs TRBV19 and TRBJ2-5, with TRBD1 matching 7 bases. CDR1 and CDR2 from the germline V gene are LNHDA and SQIVND (reference sequence). After removal of 6 bases from V and 5 bases from J, the junction contained 15 bases not matched to a gene. The CDR3 runs to 16 residues. CDR3 in amino acids: CASSPSLGQGDETQYF. In DNA, the CDR3 is TGTGCCAGTAGCCCCTCTTTGGGGCAGGGGGACGAGACCCAGTACTTC.